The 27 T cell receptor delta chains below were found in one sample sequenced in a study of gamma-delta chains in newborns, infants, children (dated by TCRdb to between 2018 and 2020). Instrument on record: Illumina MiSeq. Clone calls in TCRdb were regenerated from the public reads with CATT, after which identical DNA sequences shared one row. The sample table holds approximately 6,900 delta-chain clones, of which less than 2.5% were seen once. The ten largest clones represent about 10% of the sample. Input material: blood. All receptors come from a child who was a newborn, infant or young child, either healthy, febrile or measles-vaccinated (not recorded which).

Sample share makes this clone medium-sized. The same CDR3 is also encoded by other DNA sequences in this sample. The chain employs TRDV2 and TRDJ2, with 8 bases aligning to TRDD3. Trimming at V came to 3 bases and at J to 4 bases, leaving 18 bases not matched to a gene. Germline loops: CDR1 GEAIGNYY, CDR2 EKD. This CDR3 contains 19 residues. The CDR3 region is CACDSYWGPDSLPTAQLFF. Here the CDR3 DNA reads TGTGCCTGTGACTCATACTGGGGGCCTGACTCCCTCCCGACAGCACAACTCTTCTTT.

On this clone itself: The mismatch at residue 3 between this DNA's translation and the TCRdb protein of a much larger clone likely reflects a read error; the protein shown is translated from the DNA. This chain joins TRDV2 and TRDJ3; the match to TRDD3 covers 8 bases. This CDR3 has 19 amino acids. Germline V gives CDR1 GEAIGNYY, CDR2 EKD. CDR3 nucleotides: TGTGCCGGTGACACCGTATGGGGGATTAGCTCCTGGGACACCCGACAGATGTTTTTC. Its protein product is CAGDTVWGISSWDTRQMFF.

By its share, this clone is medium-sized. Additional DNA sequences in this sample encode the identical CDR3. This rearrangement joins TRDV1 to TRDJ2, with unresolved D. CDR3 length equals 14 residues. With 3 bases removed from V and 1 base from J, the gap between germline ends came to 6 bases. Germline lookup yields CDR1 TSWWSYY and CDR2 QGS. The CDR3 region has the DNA TGTGCTCTTGGGGAGAGTTATTTGACAGCACAACTCTTCTTT. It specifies CALGESYLTAQLFF.

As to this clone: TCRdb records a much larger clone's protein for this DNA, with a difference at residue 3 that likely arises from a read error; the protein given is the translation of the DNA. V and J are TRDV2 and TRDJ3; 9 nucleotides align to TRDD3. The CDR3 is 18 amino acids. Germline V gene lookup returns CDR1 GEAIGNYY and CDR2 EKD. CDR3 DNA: TGTGCCCGTGACACCGTGGGGGATAGCTCCTGGGACACCCGACAGATGTTTTTC. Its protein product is CARDTVGDSSWDTRQMFF.

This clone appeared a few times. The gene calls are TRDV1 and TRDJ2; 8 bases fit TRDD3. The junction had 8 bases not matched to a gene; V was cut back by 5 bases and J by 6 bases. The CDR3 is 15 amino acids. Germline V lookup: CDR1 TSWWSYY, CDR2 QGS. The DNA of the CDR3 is TGTGCTCTTGGGAGGGTACTGGGGGTCGCAGCACAACTCTTCTTT. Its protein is CALGRVLGVAAQLFF.

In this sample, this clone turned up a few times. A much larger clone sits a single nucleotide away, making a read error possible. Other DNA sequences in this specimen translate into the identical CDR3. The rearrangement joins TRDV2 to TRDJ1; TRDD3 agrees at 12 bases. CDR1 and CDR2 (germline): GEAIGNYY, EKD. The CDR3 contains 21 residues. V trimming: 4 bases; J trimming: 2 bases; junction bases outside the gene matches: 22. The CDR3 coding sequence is TGTGCCTGTGATACCTTAGTACTGGGGGATACAAGAGATAGGAGGACCGATAAACTCATCTTT. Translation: CACDTLVLGDTRDRRTDKLIF.

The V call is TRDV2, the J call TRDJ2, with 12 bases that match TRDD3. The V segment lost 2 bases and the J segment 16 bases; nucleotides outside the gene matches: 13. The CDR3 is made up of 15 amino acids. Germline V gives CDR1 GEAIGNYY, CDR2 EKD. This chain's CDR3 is CACDILGDTGARPFF. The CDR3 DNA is TGTGCCTGTGACATACTGGGGGATACAGGAGCACGACCCTTCTTT.

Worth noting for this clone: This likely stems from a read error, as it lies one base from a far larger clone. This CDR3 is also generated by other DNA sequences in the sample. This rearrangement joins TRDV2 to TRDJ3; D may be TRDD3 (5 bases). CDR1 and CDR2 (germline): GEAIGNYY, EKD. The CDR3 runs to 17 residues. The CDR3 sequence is CACDTVPSSWDTRQMFF. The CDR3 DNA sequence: TGTGCCTGTGACACCGTACCCAGCTCCTGGGACACCCGACAAATGTTTTTC.

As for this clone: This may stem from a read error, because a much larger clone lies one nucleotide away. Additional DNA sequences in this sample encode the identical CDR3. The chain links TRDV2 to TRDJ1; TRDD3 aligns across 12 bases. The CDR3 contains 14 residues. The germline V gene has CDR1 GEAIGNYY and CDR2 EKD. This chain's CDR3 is CACEYWGIQDKLIF. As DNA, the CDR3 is TGTGCCTGTGAATACTGGGGGATACAGGATAAACTCATCTTC.

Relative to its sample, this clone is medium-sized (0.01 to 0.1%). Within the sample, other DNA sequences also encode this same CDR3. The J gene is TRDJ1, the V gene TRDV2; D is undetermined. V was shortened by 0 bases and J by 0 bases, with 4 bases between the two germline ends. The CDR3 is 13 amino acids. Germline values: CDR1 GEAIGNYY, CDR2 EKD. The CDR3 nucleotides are TGTGCCTGTGACACCTGGGACACCGATAAACTCATCTTT. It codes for CACDTWDTDKLIF.

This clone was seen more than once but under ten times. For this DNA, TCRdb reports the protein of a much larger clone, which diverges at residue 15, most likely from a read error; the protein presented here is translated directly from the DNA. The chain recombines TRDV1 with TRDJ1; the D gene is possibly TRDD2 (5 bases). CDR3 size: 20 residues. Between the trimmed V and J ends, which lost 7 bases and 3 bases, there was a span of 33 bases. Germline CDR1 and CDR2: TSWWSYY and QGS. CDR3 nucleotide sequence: TGTGCTCTTGTCGACCAACTTCCGTACCCCCGGGGCACTCTCGCCGATAAACTCATCTTT. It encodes CALVDQLPYPRGTLADKLIF.

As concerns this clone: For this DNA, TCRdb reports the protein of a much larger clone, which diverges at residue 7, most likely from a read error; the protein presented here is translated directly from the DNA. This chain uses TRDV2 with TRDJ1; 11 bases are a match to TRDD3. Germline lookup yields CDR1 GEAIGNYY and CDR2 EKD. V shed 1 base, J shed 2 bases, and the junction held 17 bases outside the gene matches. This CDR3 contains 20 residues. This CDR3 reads CACDTRWTGGYGVDTDKLIF. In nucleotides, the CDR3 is TGTGCCTGTGACACGAGGTGGACTGGGGGATATGGGGTGGATACCGATAAACTCATCTTT.

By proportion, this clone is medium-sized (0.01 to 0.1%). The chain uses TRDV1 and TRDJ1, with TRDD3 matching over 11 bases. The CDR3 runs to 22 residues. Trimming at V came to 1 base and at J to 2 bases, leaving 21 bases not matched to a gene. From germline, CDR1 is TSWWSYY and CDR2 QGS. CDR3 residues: CALGERSSYALGDTHTTDKLIF. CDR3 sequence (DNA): TGTGCTCTTGGGGAACGAAGTTCCTACGCTCTGGGGGATACCCACACAACCGATAAACTCATCTTT.

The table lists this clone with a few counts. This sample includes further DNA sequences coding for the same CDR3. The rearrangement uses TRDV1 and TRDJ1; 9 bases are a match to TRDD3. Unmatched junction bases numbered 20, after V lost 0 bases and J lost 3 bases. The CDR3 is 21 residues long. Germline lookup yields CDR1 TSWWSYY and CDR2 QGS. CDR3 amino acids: CALGELKALVLGDTSADKLIF. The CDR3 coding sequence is TGTGCTCTTGGGGAACTAAAGGCCCTAGTACTGGGGGACACATCTGCCGATAAACTCATCTTT.

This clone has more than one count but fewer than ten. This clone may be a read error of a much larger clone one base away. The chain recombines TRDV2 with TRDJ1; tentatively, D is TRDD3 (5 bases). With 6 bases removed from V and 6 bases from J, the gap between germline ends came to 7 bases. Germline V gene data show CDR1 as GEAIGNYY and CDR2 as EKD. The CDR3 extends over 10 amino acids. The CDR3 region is CACNWNKLIF. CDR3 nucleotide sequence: TGTGCCTGTAACTGGAATAAACTCATCTTT.

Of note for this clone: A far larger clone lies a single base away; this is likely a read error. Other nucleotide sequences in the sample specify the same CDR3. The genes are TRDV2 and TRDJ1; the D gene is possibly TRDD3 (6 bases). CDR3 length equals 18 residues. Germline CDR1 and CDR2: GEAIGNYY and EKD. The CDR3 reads CACDTLGASRVGTDKLIF. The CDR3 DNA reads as TGTGCCTGTGACACTTTGGGGGCTTCGAGGGTCGGCACCGACAAACTCATCTTT.

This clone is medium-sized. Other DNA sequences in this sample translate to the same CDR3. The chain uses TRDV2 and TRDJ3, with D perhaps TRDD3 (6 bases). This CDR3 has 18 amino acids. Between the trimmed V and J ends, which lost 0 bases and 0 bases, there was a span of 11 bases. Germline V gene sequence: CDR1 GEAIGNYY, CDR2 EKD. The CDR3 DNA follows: TGTGCCTGTGACACCTGGGGGCCTAGCTCCTGGGACACCCGACAGATGTTTTTC. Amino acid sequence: CACDTWGPSSWDTRQMFF.

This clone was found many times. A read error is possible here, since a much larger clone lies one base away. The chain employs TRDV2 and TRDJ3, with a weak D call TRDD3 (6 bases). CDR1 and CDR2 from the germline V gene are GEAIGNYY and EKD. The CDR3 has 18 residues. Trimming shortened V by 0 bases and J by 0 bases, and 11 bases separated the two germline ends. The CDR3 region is CACDTVGASSWDTRQMFF. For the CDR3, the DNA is TGTGCCTGTGACACCGTGGGGGCTAGCTCCTGGGACACCCGACAGATGTTTTTC.

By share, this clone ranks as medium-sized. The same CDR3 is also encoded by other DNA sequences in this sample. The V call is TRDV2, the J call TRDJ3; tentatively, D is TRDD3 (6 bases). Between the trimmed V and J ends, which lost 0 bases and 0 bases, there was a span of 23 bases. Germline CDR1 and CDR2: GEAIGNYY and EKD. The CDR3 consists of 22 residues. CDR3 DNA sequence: TGTGCCTGTGACACCGGCTCCCTACTGGGAATCAAGAGCTCCTGGGACACCCGACAGATGTTTTTC. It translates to CACDTGSLLGIKSSWDTRQMFF.

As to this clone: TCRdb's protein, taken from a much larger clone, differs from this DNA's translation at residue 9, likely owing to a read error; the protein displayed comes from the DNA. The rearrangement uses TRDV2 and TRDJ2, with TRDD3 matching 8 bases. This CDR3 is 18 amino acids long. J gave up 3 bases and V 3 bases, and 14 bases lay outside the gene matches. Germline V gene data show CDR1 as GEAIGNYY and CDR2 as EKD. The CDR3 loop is CACDPLLGVTLMTAQLFF. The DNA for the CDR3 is TGTGCCTGTGACCCCTTACTGGGGGTTACGCTAATGACAGCACAACTCTTCTTT.

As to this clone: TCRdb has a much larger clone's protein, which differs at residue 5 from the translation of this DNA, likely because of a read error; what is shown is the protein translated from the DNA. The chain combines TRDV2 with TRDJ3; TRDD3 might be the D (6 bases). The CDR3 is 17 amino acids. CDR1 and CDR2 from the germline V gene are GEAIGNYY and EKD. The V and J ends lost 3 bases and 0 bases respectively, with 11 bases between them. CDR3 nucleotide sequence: TGTGCCTGTGACGGTACTGGGAGCTCCTGGGACACCCGACAGATGTTTTTC. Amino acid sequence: CACDGTGSSWDTRQMFF.

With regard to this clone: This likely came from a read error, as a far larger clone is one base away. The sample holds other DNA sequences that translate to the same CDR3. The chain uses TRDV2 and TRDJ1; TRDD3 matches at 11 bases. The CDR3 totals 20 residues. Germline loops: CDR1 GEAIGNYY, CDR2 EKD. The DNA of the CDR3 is TGTGCCTGCGACACCGGTAGTACTCTGGGGGATACTCAGAGGACCGATAAACTCATCTTT. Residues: CACDTGSTLGDTQRTDKLIF.

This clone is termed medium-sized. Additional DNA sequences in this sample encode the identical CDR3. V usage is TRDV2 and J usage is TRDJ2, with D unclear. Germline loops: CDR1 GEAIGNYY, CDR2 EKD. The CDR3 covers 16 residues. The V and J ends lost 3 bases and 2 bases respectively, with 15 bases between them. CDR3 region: CACDPVQSSLTAQLFF. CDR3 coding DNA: TGTGCCTGTGACCCTGTACAGAGTTCCTTGACAGCACAACTCTTCTTT.

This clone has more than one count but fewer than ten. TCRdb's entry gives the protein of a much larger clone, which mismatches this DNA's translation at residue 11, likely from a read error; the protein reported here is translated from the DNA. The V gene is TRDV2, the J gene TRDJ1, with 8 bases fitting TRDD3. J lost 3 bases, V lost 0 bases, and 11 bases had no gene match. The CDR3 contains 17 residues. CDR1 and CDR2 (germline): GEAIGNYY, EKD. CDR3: CACDTVGDPGAADKLIF. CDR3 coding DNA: TGTGCCTGTGACACCGTGGGGGATCCCGGGGCGGCCGATAAACTCATCTTT.

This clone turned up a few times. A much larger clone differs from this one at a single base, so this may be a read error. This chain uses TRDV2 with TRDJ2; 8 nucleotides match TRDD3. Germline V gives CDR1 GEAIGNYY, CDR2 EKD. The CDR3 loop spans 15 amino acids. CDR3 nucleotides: TGTGCCTGTGACACCTGGGGGATTTTGACAGCACACCTCTTCTTT. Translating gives CACDTWGILTAHLFF.

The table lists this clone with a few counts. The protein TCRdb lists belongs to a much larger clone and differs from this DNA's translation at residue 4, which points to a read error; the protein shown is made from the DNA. CDR3 sequence: CACNTWGILTAQLFF. In DNA, the CDR3 is TGTGCCTGTAACACCTGGGGGATTTTGACAGCACAACTCTTCTTT. This chain links TRDV2 with TRDJ2; 9 bases match TRDD3. Germline V gene data show CDR1 as GEAIGNYY and CDR2 as EKD. The CDR3 contains 15 residues.

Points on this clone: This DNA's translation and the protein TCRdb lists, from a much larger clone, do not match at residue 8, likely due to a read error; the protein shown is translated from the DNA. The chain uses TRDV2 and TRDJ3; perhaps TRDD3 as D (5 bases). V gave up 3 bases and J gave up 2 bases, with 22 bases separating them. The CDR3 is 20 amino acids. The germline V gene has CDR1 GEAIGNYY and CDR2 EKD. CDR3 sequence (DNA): TGTGCCTGTGACTCTTCGTACTGTGGGATGCCAACCTGGGACACCCGACAGATGTTTTTC. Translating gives CACDSSYCGMPTWDTRQMFF.